Following are 19 T cell receptor beta chains from one sample sequenced in a study of cytomegalovirus exposure and HLA in healthy donors (dated by TCRdb to between 2016 and 2019). The library relied on the immunoSEQ multiplex PCR assay. A mixture of 60 forward primers for TCR Vbeta segments and 13 reverse primers for TCR Jbeta segments was used in the multiplex PCR. Entries here come from immuneACCESS through TCRdb and include only in-frame sequences with V and J called. Some clones fail to appear in such tables; in the studies checked, an unresolved V gene covers under half of the shortfall, and the cause of the remainder is unknown. This sample comprises about 200,000 clones, roughly three quarters of them detected only once. The top ten clonotypes cover approximately 0.4% of the sample. Sequenced: PBMCs. All receptors come from a male donor in good health and CMV-seropositive.

This clone came up once. The chain recombines TRBV18 with TRBJ2-2; D gene unclear. Germline V lookup: CDR1 KGHSH, CDR2 LQKENI. The CDR3 consists of 15 residues. Trimming removed 0 bases from V and 7 bases from J, with 12 bases in between. CDR3 sequence: CASSPPPLVGGELFF. The CDR3 DNA sequence: TGTGCCAGCTCACCACCGCCCCTAGTCGGCGGGGAGCTGTTTTTT.

The CDR3 spells CASSVRTSGTDTQYF. CDR3 nucleotides: TGTGCCAGCAGCGTACGGACTAGCGGCACAGATACGCAGTATTTT. The V gene is TRBV9, the J gene TRBJ2-3; 9 nucleotides agree with TRBD2. Germline CDR1 reads SGDLS; CDR2 reads YYNGEE. After removal of 1 base from V and 1 base from J, the junction contained 1 base not matched to a gene. The CDR3 has 15 residues.

The gene calls are TRBV6-1 and TRBJ2-7; weak D call: TRBD1 (6 bases). This CDR3 is built from 15 residues. V lost 4 bases, J lost 10 bases, and 23 bases lay in between. Germline CDR1 is MNHNS and CDR2 is SASEGT. DNA of the CDR3: TGTGCCAGCAGTGGACCCAACCAGGGGCGGTTGGAACAGTACTTC. It encodes CASSGPNQGRLEQYF.

This clone appeared a few times. The rearrangement links TRBV7-3 to TRBJ2-1, with TRBD1 matching over 9 bases. The CDR3 covers 15 residues. CDR1 is SGHTA and CDR2 is FQGTGA in the germline V gene. J lost 10 bases, V lost 0 bases, and 7 bases had no gene match. The CDR3 loop is CASSLTPGQGREQFF. CDR3 sequence (DNA): TGTGCCAGCAGCTTAACACCGGGACAGGGAAGGGAGCAGTTCTTC.

The chain joins TRBV5-1 to TRBJ2-5; TRBD1 aligns across 7 bases. V lost 5 bases, J lost 1 base, and 5 bases stayed unmatched. This CDR3 spans 14 amino acids. Per germline, CDR1 SGHRS and CDR2 YFSETQ. In DNA, the CDR3 is TGCGCCAGCAGGCCGGGACAGCCCCAAGAGACCCAGTACTTC. Its translation is CASRPGQPQETQYF. Looking up the rest from reference TRBV5-1 and TRBJ2-5 gives the full variable domain: KAGVTQTPRYLIKTRGQQVTLSCSPISGHRSVSWYQQTPGQGLQFLFEYFSETQRNKGNFPGRFSGRQFSNSRSEMNVSTLELGDSALYLCASRPGQPQETQYFGPGTRLLVL.

The rearrangement links TRBV14 to TRBJ2-5, with 7 bases that match TRBD2. Looked up from germline, CDR1 is SGHDN and CDR2 is FVKESK. The V segment lost 4 bases and the J segment 5 bases; nucleotides outside the gene matches: 13. The length of the CDR3 is 16 residues. Written as DNA, the CDR3 is TGTGCCAGCAGCCCTGGCGGGAGCAGGCTCGGGGAGACCCAGTACTTC. Residues: CASSPGGSRLGETQYF. Supplemented by reference TRBV14 and TRBJ2-5, the full variable domain reads EAGVTQFPSHSVIEKGQTVTLRCDPISGHDNLYWYRRVMGKEIKFLLHFVKESKQDESGMPNNRFLAERTGGTYSTLKVQPAELEDSGVYFCASSPGGSRLGETQYFGPGTRLLVL.

This chain links TRBV28 with TRBJ2-7, with 7 bases matching TRBD2. Trimming cost V 6 bases and J 7 bases; bases outside gene matches: 9. Germline lookup yields CDR1 MDHEN and CDR2 SYDVKM. The CDR3 covers 13 residues. The CDR3 DNA reads as TGTGCCAGCAGGGTGACTAGCCAACGAGAGCAGTACTTC. It translates to CASRVTSQREQYF.

CDR3 in DNA: TGTGCCAGCACGAGGGAGGGGACCTACGAGCAGTACTTC. As protein: CASTREGTYEQYF. V is TRBV6-5 and J is TRBJ2-7, with TRBD2 matching over 7 bases. The CDR3 sequence is 13 residues long. With 7 bases clipped from V and 2 bases from J, the junction kept 5 bases outside the gene matches. In germline, CDR1 is MNHEY, CDR2 SVGAGI.

There are a few counts of this clone. The chain employs TRBV5-6 and TRBJ2-7; 9 bases map to TRBD1. CDR1 is SGHDT, CDR2 YYEEEE, per germline. With 4 bases clipped from V and 2 bases from J, the junction kept 7 bases outside the gene matches. The CDR3 is 15 amino acids. In nucleotides, the CDR3 is TGTGCCAGCAGCCCTCCGGGACAGGGAACCTACGAGCAGTACTTC. Its protein product is CASSPPGQGTYEQYF.

This clone has only a few counts. J is TRBJ2-5 and V is TRBV19; a weak D match, TRBD2 (6 bases). Between the trimmed V and J ends, which lost 5 bases and 0 bases, there was a span of 13 bases. In germline, CDR1 is LNHDA, CDR2 SQIVND (reference sequence). The CDR3 loop spans 15 amino acids. CDR3 loop: CASSARDWYQETQYF. CDR3 in DNA: TGTGCCAGTAGTGCACGGGACTGGTACCAAGAGACCCAGTACTTC.

The J gene is TRBJ2-7, the V gene TRBV5-4, with D perhaps matching TRBD1 (5 bases). The germline gives CDR1 SGHNT, CDR2 YYREEE (reference sequence). Trimming shortened V by 4 bases and J by 0 bases, and 14 bases separated the two germline ends. The CDR3 extends over 15 amino acids. CDR3 protein: CASSLGQTVSYEQYF. The CDR3 DNA sequence: TGTGCCAGCAGCCTTGGCCAGACAGTCTCCTACGAGCAGTACTTC.

The chain is built from TRBV2 and TRBJ1-2; D gene ambiguous. From germline, CDR1 is SNHLY and CDR2 FYNNEI. Trimming shortened V by 4 bases and J by 4 bases, and 13 bases separated the two germline ends. This CDR3 has 14 amino acids. The CDR3 region has the DNA TGTGCCAGCAGTGGCGTCGGAGAGGTCTATGGCTACACCTTC. Its translation is CASSGVGEVYGYTF.

V usage is TRBV12-5 and J usage is TRBJ1-1; D not certain. CDR3 length: 14 residues. Germline loops: CDR1 LGHNT, CDR2 FRNRAP. V was pared by 7 bases and J by 4 bases, with 16 bases between. The DNA of the CDR3 is TGTGCTAGTGCCCTCGGAGGTTCGGGCACTGAAGCTTTCTTT. Amino acid sequence: CASALGGSGTEAFF.

This chain uses TRBV11-3 with TRBJ1-1; D is uncertain. Germline-derived CDR1 and CDR2 are SGHNT and YENEEA. V lost 1 base and J lost 3, with 6 bases in between. The CDR3 runs to 13 residues. The DNA for the CDR3 is TGTGCCAGCAGCTTAGTTCGGGACACTGAAGCTTTCTTT. Amino acids: CASSLVRDTEAFF.

The rearrangement links TRBV28 to TRBJ1-2; 9 bases are a match to TRBD1. The CDR3 length is 13 residues. The V segment lost 6 bases and the J segment 5 bases; nucleotides outside the gene matches: 4. Per germline, CDR1 MDHEN and CDR2 SYDVKM. CDR3 sequence: CASRGQGRYGYTF. CDR3 DNA sequence: TGTGCCAGCAGGGGACAGGGCAGATATGGCTACACCTTC.

In DNA, the CDR3 is TGTGCCAGCAGCGTAGGATCAGGACAGCGAAGCACAGATACGCAGTATTTT. Protein: CASSVGSGQRSTDTQYF. The chain combines TRBV9 with TRBJ2-3; D perhaps matches TRBD1 (6 bases). CDR1 and CDR2 from the germline V gene are SGDLS and YYNGEE. Trimming pared 0 bases from V and 0 bases from J, leaving 14 bases between. The CDR3 runs 17 residues.

This clone was observed a few times. The genes are TRBV5-1 and TRBJ2-4; 11 positions agree with TRBD2. In germline, CDR1 is SGHRS, CDR2 YFSETQ. The CDR3 is 17 residues long. The V gene end was trimmed by 4 bases and the J gene end by 0 bases; junction bases not matched to a gene: 6. The CDR3 protein is CASSETSGGLAKNIQYF. The CDR3 region has the DNA TGCGCCAGCAGCGAAACTAGCGGGGGACTAGCCAAAAACATTCAGTACTTC.

The gene calls are TRBV10-1 and TRBJ1-3; 7 bases line up with TRBD1. The CDR3 is 17 residues long. Germline V gives CDR1 WNHNN, CDR2 SYGVQD (reference sequence). V shed 2 bases and J 0 bases; nucleotides not matched to a gene: 7. The CDR3 nucleotides read TGCGCCAGCAGTGAGGCCGGGACAGACTGCTCTGGAAACACCATATATTTT. Amino acid sequence: CASSEAGTDCSGNTIYF.

The rearrangement links TRBV18 to TRBJ1-2, with 10 bases aligning to TRBD1. J lost 0 bases, V lost 3 bases, and 13 bases had no gene match. Germline V CDR1 and CDR2: KGHSH, LQKENI. This CDR3 spans 19 amino acids. As DNA, the CDR3 is TGTGCCAGCTCACCCCCGGGGACAGGGGTTCTCAGCTCTAACTATGGCTACACCTTC. Amino acids: CASSPPGTGVLSSNYGYTF.